This entry features one T cell receptor (beta chain) sequence. What it binds is unknown. The data were obtained in a study of T cell responses to AZD1222 COVID-19 vaccine. Profiling relied on immunoSEQ multiplex PCR, and the TCRdb table lists in-frame clones only, not all of them. The sample has about 180,000 clones, about 87% seen once; the top ten hold roughly 4%. The trim removed 6 bases at V and 3 bases at J, leaving 10 bases unmatched. The CDR3 loop spans 15 amino acids. Germline values: CDR1 MDHEN, CDR2 SYDVKM. Study-level findings and limits: Dominant CD4 TCR responses targeted spike regions 160-218 and 743-854. Every sample of the repertoires postdated the peak T cell response. Baseline serostatus was positive in only a handful of AZD1222 recipients.

The chain joins TRBV28 to TRBJ2-7; 8 bases line up with TRBD2. The source is an adult who received the MenACWY meningococcal vaccine as a control. The material sequenced was peripheral blood, taken 28 days after the second dose of the MenACWY control vaccine. CDR3 nucleotides: TGTGCCAGCAGCTCCTCGGGACTAGTGGTCTACGAGCAGTACTTC. Translation gives CASSSSGLVVYEQYF.